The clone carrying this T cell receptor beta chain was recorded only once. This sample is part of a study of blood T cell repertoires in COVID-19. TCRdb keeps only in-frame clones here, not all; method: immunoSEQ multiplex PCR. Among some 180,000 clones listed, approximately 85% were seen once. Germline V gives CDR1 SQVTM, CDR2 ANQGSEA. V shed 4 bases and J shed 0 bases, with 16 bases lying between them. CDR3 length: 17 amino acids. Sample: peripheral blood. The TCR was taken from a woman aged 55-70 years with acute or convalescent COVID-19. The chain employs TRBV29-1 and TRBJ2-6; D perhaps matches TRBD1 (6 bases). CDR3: CSVGGRGSFSGANVLTF. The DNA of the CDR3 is TGCAGCGTTGGAGGCAGGGGTTCCTTCTCTGGGGCCAACGTCCTGACTTTC.